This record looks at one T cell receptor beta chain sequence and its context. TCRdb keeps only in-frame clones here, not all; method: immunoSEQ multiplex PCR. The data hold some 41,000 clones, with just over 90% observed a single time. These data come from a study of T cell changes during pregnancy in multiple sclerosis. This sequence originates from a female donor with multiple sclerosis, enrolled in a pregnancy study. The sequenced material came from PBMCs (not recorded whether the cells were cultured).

DNA of the CDR3: TGTGCCTGGAGTCCGGGACTAGCGGGAGTCGGAGAGACCCAGTACTTC. Translation gives CAWSPGLAGVGETQYF. The J gene is TRBJ2-5, the V gene TRBV30; 14 nucleotides line up with TRBD2. The CDR3 length is 16 residues. The V gene's germline CDR1 is GTSNPN and CDR2 SVGIG (reference sequence). With V trimmed by 2 bases and J by 4 bases, 6 bases remained unmatched.